The 8 T cell receptor beta chains listed next were all sequenced from one sample in a study of T cell responses to AZD1222 COVID-19 vaccine. This table comes from immunoSEQ multiplex PCR, and its TCRdb copy is limited to in-frame clones, with some not included. The table has more than 90,000 clones, around nine tenths seen once. Sequencing was performed on peripheral blood, taken 28 days after the second AZD1222 dose. Receptors originate from an adult who received the AZD1222 COVID-19 vaccine.

The rearrangement joins TRBV2 to TRBJ1-1; 7 bases line up with TRBD1. Germline V gives CDR1 SNHLY, CDR2 FYNNEI. V shed 6 bases, J shed 0 bases, and the junction held 4 bases outside the gene matches. The CDR3 consists of 14 residues. In DNA, the CDR3 is TGTGCCAGCAGGGCGGGACAGCTGAACACTGAAGCTTTCTTT. Protein sequence: CASRAGQLNTEAFF. The entire variable domain, with the rest obtained from reference TRBV2 and TRBJ1-1, is as follows: EPEVTQTPSHQVTQMGQEVILRCVPISNHLYFYWYRQILGQKVEFLVSFYNNEISEKSEIFDDQFSVERPDGSNFTLKIRSTKLEDSAMYFCASRAGQLNTEAFFGQGTRLTVV.

Only one count was recorded for this clone. The chain is built from TRBV14 and TRBJ1-1, with D possibly matching TRBD1 (5 bases). V lost 2 bases and J 1 base, leaving 14 bases between the germline ends. Germline CDR1 SGHDN, CDR2 FVKESK. The CDR3 has 16 residues. The CDR3 DNA reads TGTGCCAGCAGCCAAAGGGCCGGACACTCGAACACTGAAGCTTTCTTT. This codes for CASSQRAGHSNTEAFF. Drawing the rest from reference TRBV14 and TRBJ1-1, the complete variable domain is EAGVTQFPSHSVIEKGQTVTLRCDPISGHDNLYWYRRVMGKEIKFLLHFVKESKQDESGMPNNRFLAERTGGTYSTLKVQPAELEDSGVYFCASSQRAGHSNTEAFFGQGTRLTVV.

The rearrangement links TRBV30 to TRBJ1-1; weak D call: TRBD1 (5 bases). The germline CDR1 and CDR2 sequences are GTSNPN and SVGIG (reference sequence). This CDR3 contains 14 residues. Between the trimmed V and J ends, which lost 0 bases and 2 bases, there was a span of 10 bases. CDR3 bases: TGTGCCTGGAGTGTACGGGGGATCAACACTGAAGCTTTCTTT. Translating gives CAWSVRGINTEAFF.

This chain links TRBV28 with TRBJ2-7; the D gene is possibly TRBD2 (6 bases). V lost 6 bases, J lost 5 bases, and 20 bases lay in between. The CDR3 has 15 residues. CDR1 is MDHEN and CDR2 is SYDVKM in the germline V gene. The CDR3 region has the DNA TGTGCCAGCAGCTCGACGGGGGATGGGGTTGACGAGCAGTACTTC. Its protein product is CASSSTGDGVDEQYF.

V is TRBV10-3 and J is TRBJ2-3, with 7 bases matching TRBD2. Germline trimming cut 2 bases from V and 0 bases from J; bases unmatched to any gene: 5. The length of the CDR3 is 16 residues. Germline V lookup: CDR1 ENHRY, CDR2 SYGVKD. DNA of the CDR3: TGTGCCATCAGTGAGGTGGTGCGGGAGAGCACAGATACGCAGTATTTT. Translating it yields CAISEVVRESTDTQYF.

This chain connects TRBV2 to TRBJ1-4; D gene uncertain. The CDR3 extends over 15 amino acids. V was clipped by 4 bases and J by 7 bases, with 16 bases between them. CDR1 and CDR2 from the germline V gene are SNHLY and FYNNEI. The CDR3 region is CASSAEGGFGEKLFF. For the CDR3, the DNA is TGTGCCAGCAGTGCCGAGGGAGGATTTGGTGAAAAACTGTTTTTT.

The V and J genes are TRBV19 and TRBJ2-1; no definite D call. The ends were cut back, 8 bases at V and 4 bases at J, with 12 bases in the middle. CDR3 length equals 13 residues. CDR1 is LNHDA, CDR2 SQIVND, per germline (reference sequence). The CDR3, as DNA: TGTGCCAGTGCAGGATCAGATTACAATGAGCAGTTCTTC. Its protein product is CASAGSDYNEQFF.

The chain links TRBV7-8 to TRBJ1-2, with 7 bases lining up with TRBD1. The CDR3 spans 17 residues. Germline assignment: CDR1 SGHVS and CDR2 FQNEAQ. Unmatched junction bases numbered 14, after V lost 1 base and J lost 6 bases. In nucleotides, the CDR3 is TGTGCCAGCAGCTTAGTGGTAGGGGGCCGCATAGGTAATGGCTACACCTTC. This encodes CASSLVVGGRIGNGYTF.